The rows below give T cell receptor beta chains drawn from one sample of a study of shared clonotypes between healthy human individuals. Measured with immunoSEQ multiplex PCR; TCRdb has only the in-frame clones, and not every one. Of about 2.4 million clones in the sample, more than 80% were seen once. The material sequenced was naive CD4+ T cells sorted from blood. Receptors were obtained from a man between 18 and 35 years old in good health. CDR3s include the opening cysteine and the closing phenylalanine or tryptophan. D genes are given only for firm matches. The size field is filled for only some rows; it gives once, few, many or a size class.

v_call d_call clone_size cdr3_aa
TRBV11-3 - - CASSFDGYEQYF
TRBV5-1 TRBD1 once CASRRGQGAREDTGELFF
TRBV5-6 TRBD2 - CASTDSGSSYEQYF
TRBV11-3 - - CASSPGTGELFF
TRBV7-2 TRBD1 - CASSLYRGVKGNTIYF
TRBV11-2 - once CASSITGGAYNEQFF
TRBV9 TRBD2 - CASSATSGNVLGTDTQYF
TRBV18 TRBD1 few CASRQGLDTEAFF
TRBV5-1 - - CASSPAPPGELFF
TRBV4-3 - - CASSQFRAGSSYNEQFF
TRBV10-3 TRBD2 - CAIRGRLGLAGGQYTGELFF
TRBV2 TRBD2 - CASTPLTSGSSHEQYF
TRBV15 - - CATSRDRGPGDNEQFF
TRBV6-1 - - CASSAEQGSTEAFF
TRBV6-1 - - CASTRTGSGNTIYF
TRBV9 - - CASSVGVGQAYEQYF
TRBV6-4 TRBD2 - CASSEERGYEQYF
TRBV7-8 TRBD2 - CASSGTSGISDTQYF
TRBV2 TRBD2 - CASRVGGGNTGELFF
TRBV6-5 TRBD2 once CASSYSIAGGYNEQFF
TRBV28 - - CASSSVDTNPNTEAFF
TRBV5-1 TRBD2 - CASSGVGGLAGAYEQFF
TRBV2 TRBD1 - CASNGQGNDQPQHF
TRBV6-5 - - CASSRPSNEQFF
TRBV5-1 TRBD2 - CASSIGLAGVDTQYF
TRBV11-3 - - CASSLEGGYNEQFF
TRBV9 - - CASSVVRVAQPQHF
TRBV6-5 TRBD2 - CASGQSSGRGGTQYF
TRBV19 - - CASSAQPSGTQYF
TRBV2 - - CASRGLRNTGELFF
TRBV30 - - CAWSRGGQETQYF
TRBV7-9 - - CASSPAGGVSTGELFF
TRBV30 - - CAWRKGLAGTDTQYF
TRBV11-2 - - CASTPRTGWDYGYTF
TRBV28 - - CASRAETGSYNSPLHF
TRBV7-2 - once CASSLSVEQYF
TRBV6-5 - - CAIRPRPNTGELFF
TRBV27 - - CASSPMSLAKNIQYF
TRBV14 TRBD2 - CASSQRLAGGTRNTGELFF
TRBV15 TRBD1 - CATSTLTGVTGELFF
TRBV4-2 TRBD1 - CASGAIGTANSPLHF
TRBV6-5 - - CASSRGAPPEKLFF
TRBV19 TRBD1 - CASSVPTGTGQPQHF
TRBV19 TRBD1 - CASSKGQGFNEKLFF
TRBV5-1 - once CASSRTTTGGETQYF
TRBV5-8 - - CASSRRNSYEQYF
TRBV9 TRBD2 - CASSVVGGANTGELFF
TRBV10-1 TRBD2 - CASRAGGATGELFF
TRBV2 - - CASSRQVSEDTQYF
TRBV6-1 - - CASSAGLSGGLGETQYF